The next 15 T cell receptor beta chains were all read from a single sample in a study of PD-L1 blockade in urothelial cancer. TCRdb keeps only in-frame clones here, not all; method: immunoSEQ multiplex PCR. The profile shows approximately 38,000 clones, approximately 90% of them singletons. The sample was PBMCs, taken around atezolizumab (anti-PD-L1) treatment. The source is a man in his 60s with urothelial cancer.

The genes are TRBV7-9 and TRBJ2-7; 8 bases map to TRBD1. Germline CDR1 and CDR2: SEHNR and FQNEAQ (reference sequence). This CDR3 contains 14 residues. The ends lost 4 bases at V and 3 bases at J; junction bases unmatched: 5. The CDR3 protein is CASSSWDRHYEQYF. CDR3 in DNA: TGTGCCAGCAGCTCGTGGGACAGGCACTACGAGCAGTACTTC.

The CDR3 loop reads CASRRGLDREAFF. The CDR3 DNA follows: TGTGCCAGCAGGAGGGGGCTCGACAGGGAAGCTTTCTTT. This rearrangement joins TRBV6-5 to TRBJ1-1; TRBD1 agrees at 7 bases. V lost 6 bases, J lost 8 bases, and 9 bases stayed unmatched. CDR1 and CDR2 from the germline V gene are MNHEY and SVGAGI. The CDR3 spans 13 residues.

The rearrangement joins TRBV11-2 to TRBJ2-3; possibly TRBD2 for D (5 bases). With 0 bases removed from V and 0 bases from J, the gap between germline ends came to 10 bases. Germline values: CDR1 SGHAT, CDR2 FQNNGV. This CDR3 has 16 amino acids. The CDR3 nucleotides are TGTGCCAGCAGCTTAGAAGTCGGAGGAAGCACAGATACGCAGTATTTT. Translated: CASSLEVGGSTDTQYF. Full variable domain (rest looked up from reference TRBV11-2 and TRBJ2-3): EAGVAQSPRYKIIEKRQSVAFWCNPISGHATLYWYQQILGQGPKLLIQFQNNGVVDDSQLPKDRFSAERLKGVDSTLKIQPAKLEDSAVYLCASSLEVGGSTDTQYFGPGTRLTVL.

The CDR3 region has the DNA TGCGCCAGCAGCTCGAGCGGGGGGGTGCTTGAGCAGTACTTC. Translated: CASSSSGGVLEQYF. This chain links TRBV5-1 with TRBJ2-7, with TRBD2 matching over 10 bases. The V segment lost 3 bases and the J segment 7 bases; nucleotides outside the gene matches: 7. This CDR3 spans 14 amino acids. Germline V gene sequence: CDR1 SGHRS, CDR2 YFSETQ.

V and J are TRBV19 and TRBJ1-2, with 8 bases identical to TRBD1. With V trimmed by 4 bases and J by 4 bases, 5 bases remained unmatched. Germline CDR1 reads LNHDA; CDR2 reads SQIVND (reference sequence). This CDR3 has 14 amino acids. CDR3 in amino acids: CASSTRQGRYGYTF. As DNA, the CDR3 is TGTGCCAGTAGTACCCGACAGGGGCGCTATGGCTACACCTTC.

The chain recombines TRBV6-5 with TRBJ1-1, with 9 bases identical to TRBD1. V dropped 6 bases and J dropped 5; count of bases not matched to a gene: 10. The CDR3 extends over 15 amino acids. Germline V gene lookup returns CDR1 MNHEY and CDR2 SVGAGI. CDR3 region: CASSRGQGRGTEAFF. The CDR3 DNA follows: TGTGCCAGCAGCCGGGGACAGGGACGCGGGACTGAAGCTTTCTTT.

The gene calls are TRBV10-3 and TRBJ2-2; the match to TRBD2 covers 7 bases. The CDR3 is 15 amino acids. The V segment lost 7 bases and the J segment 4 bases; nucleotides outside the gene matches: 9. The germline V gene encodes CDR1 ENHRY and CDR2 SYGVKD. CDR3 coding DNA: TGTGCCATCAACGAAGGACTAGTCGGCACCGGGGAGCTGTTTTTT. As protein: CAINEGLVGTGELFF.

The CDR3 DNA follows: TGTGCCAGCAGTTTACGACTAGCGGGGGGCTACAATGAGCAGTTCTTC. Encoded protein: CASSLRLAGGYNEQFF. The chain joins TRBV27 to TRBJ2-1, with 13 positions matching TRBD2. Germline V lookup: CDR1 MNHEY, CDR2 SMNVEV (reference sequence). Trimming removed 2 bases from V and 3 bases from J; junction bases left unmatched: 1. The CDR3 totals 16 residues.

The rearrangement uses TRBV27 and TRBJ1-1; D is ambiguous. The germline V gene encodes CDR1 MNHEY and CDR2 SMNVEV (reference sequence). There are 15 residues in the CDR3. V was pared by 3 bases and J by 0 bases, with 11 bases between. The CDR3 loop reads CASSFASQLNTEAFF. The CDR3 coding sequence is TGTGCCAGCAGTTTTGCGTCCCAATTGAACACTGAAGCTTTCTTT.

This clone has just one count. The chain combines TRBV7-8 with TRBJ2-7; 7 nucleotides agree with TRBD1. V gave up 1 base and J gave up 3 bases; unmatched junction bases: 6. Germline CDR1 and CDR2: SGHVS and FQNEAQ. The CDR3 loop spans 15 amino acids. The CDR3 sequence: CASSLVRQGGYEQYF. CDR3 DNA: TGTGCCAGCAGCTTAGTTCGACAGGGCGGCTACGAGCAGTACTTC.

V is TRBV12-2 and J is TRBJ1-2; the D segment call TRBD1 is taken from the table without a DNA check. TRBV12-2 is designated a pseudogene. CDR3 length: 15 amino acids. CDR3 bases: TGTGCAAGTCGCCTCCGTAGGACAGCCAACTATGGCTACACCTTC. This encodes CASRLRRTANYGYTF.

The CDR3 sequence is CASSPGTEYNEQFF. CDR3 nucleotide sequence: TGTGCCAGCAGTCCCGGGACTGAATACAATGAGCAGTTCTTC. This chain joins TRBV27 and TRBJ2-1; D possibly corresponds to TRBD2 (6 bases). V lost 5 bases and J lost 4, with 12 bases in between. Germline V CDR1 and CDR2: MNHEY, SMNVEV (reference sequence). CDR3 length: 14 amino acids.

The genes are TRBV11-1 and TRBJ1-2; TRBD1 matches 12 bases. This CDR3 comprises 14 residues. Looked up from germline, CDR1 is SGHAT and CDR2 is FQDESV (reference sequence). Germline trimming cut 3 bases from V and 5 bases from J; bases unmatched to any gene: 1. CDR3 DNA sequence: TGTGCCAGCAGCTTGGGACAGGGGGCGTATGGCTACACCTTC. Amino acid sequence: CASSLGQGAYGYTF.

The sample holds one count of this clone. The chain combines TRBV28 with TRBJ1-2; TRBD1 matches 12 bases. The CDR3 totals 15 residues. J gave up 8 bases and V 5 bases, and 9 bases lay outside the gene matches. In germline, CDR1 is MDHEN, CDR2 SYDVKM. The CDR3 protein is CASSAWDRGLGGYTF. DNA for the CDR3: TGTGCCAGCAGTGCCTGGGACAGGGGGCTTGGGGGCTACACCTTC.

As regards this clone: This specimen includes other DNA sequences encoding the same CDR3. The chain uses TRBV7-3 and TRBJ1-1; D gene uncertain. Trimming pared 2 bases from V and 1 base from J, leaving 8 bases between. The germline V gene encodes CDR1 SGHTA and CDR2 FQGTGA. The CDR3 runs to 14 residues. CDR3: CASSLAGQNTEAFF. CDR3 bases: TGTGCCAGCAGCTTAGCAGGCCAGAACACTGAAGCTTTCTTT.